One T cell receptor (beta chain) is described in this entry. The antigen is undetermined. Trimming left V 3 bases short and J 4 bases short, with 9 bases between. The CDR3 spans 13 residues. Germline V gives CDR1 LNHDA, CDR2 SQIVND (reference sequence). This PCR relied on a set of 60 Vbeta primers and 13 Jbeta primers. The data were produced by immunoSEQ multiplex PCR, yet TCRdb's version contains in-frame clones alone and is incomplete. Of about 130,000 clones in the sample, 75% to 85% were seen once. The sample is drawn from a study of cytomegalovirus exposure and HLA in healthy donors. Regarding the study as a whole: A later analysis showed TCR association rates differing by HLA locus, peaking at DRB1 and lowest at HLA-C. When analyzed later, a missense DCLRE1C variant was found to be linked to TCR beta V- and J-gene trimming. Among the CMV-associated chains, three were confirmed in vitro as specific for CMV antigens. Productive rates of about 90% or about 30% were seen for most TCR beta V segments in an earlier analysis.

The sequence was collected from a girl aged 2-10 years in good health and CMV-seronegative. Sequenced input: PBMCs. This rearrangement joins TRBV19 to TRBJ1-1; D is ambiguous. The CDR3 region has the DNA TGTGCCAGTAGTATCGGGGTTGGCACTGAAGCTTTCTTT. Translating it yields CASSIGVGTEAFF.